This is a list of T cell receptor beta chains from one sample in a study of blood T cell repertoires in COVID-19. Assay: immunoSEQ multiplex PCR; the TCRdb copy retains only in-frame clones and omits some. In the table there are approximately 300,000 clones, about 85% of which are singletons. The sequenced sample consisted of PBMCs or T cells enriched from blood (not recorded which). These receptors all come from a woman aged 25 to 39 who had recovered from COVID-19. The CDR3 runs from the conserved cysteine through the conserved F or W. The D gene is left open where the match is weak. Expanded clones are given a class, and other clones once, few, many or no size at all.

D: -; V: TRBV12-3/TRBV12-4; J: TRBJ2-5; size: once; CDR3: CASSPRVQETQYF; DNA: TGTGCCAGCAGCCCCCGGGTCCAAGAGACCCAGTACTTC
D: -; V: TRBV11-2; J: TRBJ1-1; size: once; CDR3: CASYRPGGTEAFF; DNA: TGTGCCAGCTACCGCCCGGGGGGGACTGAAGCTTTCTTT
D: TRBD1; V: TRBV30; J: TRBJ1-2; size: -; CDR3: CAWIAGVGGQGTRLRSPRGYTF; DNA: TGTGCCTGGATTGCGGGGGTAGGGGGACAGGGGACCCGACTAAGAAGTCCGCGTGGCTACACCTTC
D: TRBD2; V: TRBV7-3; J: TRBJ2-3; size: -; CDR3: CASSSKGLAGGSTDTQYF; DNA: TGTGCCAGCAGCTCCAAGGGACTAGCGGGGGGGAGCACAGATACGCAGTATTTT
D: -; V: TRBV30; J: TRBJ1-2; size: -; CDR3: CAWSGTDGYTF; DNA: TGTGCCTGGAGTGGGACAGATGGCTACACCTTC
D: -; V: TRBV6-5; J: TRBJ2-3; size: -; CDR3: CASSYFSAATDTQYF; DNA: TGTGCCAGCAGTTACTTCAGCGCGGCCACAGATACGCAGTATTTT
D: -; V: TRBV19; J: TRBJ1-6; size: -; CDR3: CASGQTGSPLHF; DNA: TGTGCCAGTGGACAGACAGGTTCACCCCTCCACTTT
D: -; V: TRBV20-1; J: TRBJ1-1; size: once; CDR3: CSASYIVKNTEAFF; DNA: TGCAGTGCTAGTTATATAGTCAAGAACACTGAAGCTTTCTTT
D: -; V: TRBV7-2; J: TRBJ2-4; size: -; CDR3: CASSLGAGLAKNIQYF; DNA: TGTGCCAGCAGCTTAGGGGCAGGACTAGCCAAAAACATTCAGTACTTC
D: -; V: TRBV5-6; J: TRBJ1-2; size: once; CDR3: CASSTGTAVGYGYTF; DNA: TGTGCCAGCAGCACAGGGACGGCCGTCGGCTATGGCTACACCTTC